This T cell receptor (beta chain) was retrieved from a study of blood T cell repertoires in COVID-19. Study details: Italy, Spain and the United States were the sources of the convalescent and acute COVID-19 samples.

Clones were read by immunoSEQ multiplex PCR, and TCRdb kept only the in-frame ones, dropping some. The sample shows 110,000 to 150,000 clones, 81% of them seen only once. Germline loops: CDR1 SGHDT, CDR2 YYEEEE. V dropped 0 bases and J dropped 0 bases, with 12 bases sitting between them. The CDR3 runs to 16 residues. V and J are TRBV5-6 and TRBJ1-1; D is unclear. This TCR derives from a human donor in a cohort sampled during active COVID-19. Sequences were obtained from peripheral blood. The CDR3 coding sequence is TGTGCCAGCAGCTTGGGTCCGAATAGCTTGAACACTGAAGCTTTCTTT. This translates into CASSLGPNSLNTEAFF.